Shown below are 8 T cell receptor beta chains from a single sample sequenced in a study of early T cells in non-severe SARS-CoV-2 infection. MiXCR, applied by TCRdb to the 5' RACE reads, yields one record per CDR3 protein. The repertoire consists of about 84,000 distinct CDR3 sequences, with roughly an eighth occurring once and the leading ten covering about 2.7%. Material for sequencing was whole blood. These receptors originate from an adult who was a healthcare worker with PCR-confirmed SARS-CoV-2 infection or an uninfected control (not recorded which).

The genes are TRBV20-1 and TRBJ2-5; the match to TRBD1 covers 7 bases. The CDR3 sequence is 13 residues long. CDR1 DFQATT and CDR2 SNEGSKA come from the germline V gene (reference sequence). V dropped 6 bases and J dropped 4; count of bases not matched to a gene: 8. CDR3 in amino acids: CSANRGRIETQYF. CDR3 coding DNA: TGCAGTGCGAACAGGGGTCGGATAGAGACCCAGTACTTC.

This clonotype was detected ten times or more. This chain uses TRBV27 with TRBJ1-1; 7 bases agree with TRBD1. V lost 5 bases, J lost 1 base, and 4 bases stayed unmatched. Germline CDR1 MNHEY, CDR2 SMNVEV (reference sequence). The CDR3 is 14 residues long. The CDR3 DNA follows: TGTGCCAGCAGTCAGGACAGGAGGAACACTGAAGCTTTCTTT. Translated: CASSQDRRNTEAFF.

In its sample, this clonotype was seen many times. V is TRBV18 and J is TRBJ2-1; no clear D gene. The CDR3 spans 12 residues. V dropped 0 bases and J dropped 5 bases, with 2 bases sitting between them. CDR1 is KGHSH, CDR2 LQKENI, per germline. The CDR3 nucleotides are TGTGCCAGCTCACCACCCAACAATGAGCAGTTCTTC. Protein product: CASSPPNNEQFF.

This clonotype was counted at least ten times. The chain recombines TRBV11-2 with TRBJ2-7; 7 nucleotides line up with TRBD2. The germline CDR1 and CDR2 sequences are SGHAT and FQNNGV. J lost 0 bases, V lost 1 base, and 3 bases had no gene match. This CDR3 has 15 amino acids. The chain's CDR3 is CASSLAASGSYEQYF. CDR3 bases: TGTGCCAGCAGCTTAGCAGCTAGCGGCTCCTACGAGCAGTACTTC.

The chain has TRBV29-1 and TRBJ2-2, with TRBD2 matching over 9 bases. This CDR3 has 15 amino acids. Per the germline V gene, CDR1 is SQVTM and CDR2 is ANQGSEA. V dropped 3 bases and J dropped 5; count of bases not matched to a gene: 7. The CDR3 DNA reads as TGCAGCGTTGAGGTAGCGGGAGTTGGAACCGGGGAGCTGTTTTTT. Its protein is CSVEVAGVGTGELFF.

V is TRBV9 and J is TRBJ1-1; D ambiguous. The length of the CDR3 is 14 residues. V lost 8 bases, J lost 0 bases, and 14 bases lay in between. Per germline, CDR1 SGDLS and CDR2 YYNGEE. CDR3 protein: CASTYLDLNTEAFF. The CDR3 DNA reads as TGTGCCAGTACATACCTGGACTTGAACACTGAAGCTTTCTTT.

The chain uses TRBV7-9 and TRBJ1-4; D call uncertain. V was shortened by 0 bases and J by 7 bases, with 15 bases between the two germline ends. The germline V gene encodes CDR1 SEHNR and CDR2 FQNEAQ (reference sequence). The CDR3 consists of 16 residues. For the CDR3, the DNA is TGTGCCAGCAGCTTAGCAAGGTCCCCCCGGGGTGAAAAACTGTTTTTT. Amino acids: CASSLARSPRGEKLFF.

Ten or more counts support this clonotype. The CDR3: CASSYSQKGAGETQYF. The CDR3 nucleotides read TGTGCCAGCAGTTACTCGCAGAAGGGGGCGGGAGAGACCCAGTACTTC. This chain joins TRBV6-5 and TRBJ2-5; 7 nucleotides agree with TRBD1. The CDR3 length is 16 residues. Germline V gives CDR1 MNHEY, CDR2 SVGAGI. The junction had 8 bases not matched to a gene; V was cut back by 0 bases and J by 4 bases.